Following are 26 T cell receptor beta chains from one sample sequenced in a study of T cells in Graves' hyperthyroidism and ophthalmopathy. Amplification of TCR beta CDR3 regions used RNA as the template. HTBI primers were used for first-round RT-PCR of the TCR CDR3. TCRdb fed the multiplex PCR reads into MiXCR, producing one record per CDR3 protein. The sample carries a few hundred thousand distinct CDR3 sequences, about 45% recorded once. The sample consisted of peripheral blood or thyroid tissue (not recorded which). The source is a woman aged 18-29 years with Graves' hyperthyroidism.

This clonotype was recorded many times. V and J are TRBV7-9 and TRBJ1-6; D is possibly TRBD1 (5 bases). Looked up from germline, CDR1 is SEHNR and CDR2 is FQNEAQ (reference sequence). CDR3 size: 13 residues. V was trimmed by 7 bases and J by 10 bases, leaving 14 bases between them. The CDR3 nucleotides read TGTGCCAGCACCGCGGGAGGGGACTCACCCCTCCACTTT. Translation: CASTAGGDSPLHF.

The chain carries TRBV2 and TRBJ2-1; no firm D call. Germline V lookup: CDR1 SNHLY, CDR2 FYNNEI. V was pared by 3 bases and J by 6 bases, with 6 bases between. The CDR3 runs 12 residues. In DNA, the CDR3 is TGTGCCAGCAGTGATGGCGGCAATGAGCAGTTCTTC. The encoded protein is CASSDGGNEQFF.

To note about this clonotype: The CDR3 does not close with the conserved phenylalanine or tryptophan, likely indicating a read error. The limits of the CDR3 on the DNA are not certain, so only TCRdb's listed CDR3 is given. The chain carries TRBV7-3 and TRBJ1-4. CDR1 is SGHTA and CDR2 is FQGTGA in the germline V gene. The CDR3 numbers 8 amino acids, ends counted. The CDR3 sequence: CASSNPSS.

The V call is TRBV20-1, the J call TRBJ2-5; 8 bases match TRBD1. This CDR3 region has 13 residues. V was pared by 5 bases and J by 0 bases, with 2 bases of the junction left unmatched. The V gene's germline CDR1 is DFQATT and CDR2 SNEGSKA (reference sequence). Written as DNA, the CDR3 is TGCAGTGCTGCACAGGGGGACCAAGAGACCCAGTACTTC. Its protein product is CSAAQGDQETQYF.

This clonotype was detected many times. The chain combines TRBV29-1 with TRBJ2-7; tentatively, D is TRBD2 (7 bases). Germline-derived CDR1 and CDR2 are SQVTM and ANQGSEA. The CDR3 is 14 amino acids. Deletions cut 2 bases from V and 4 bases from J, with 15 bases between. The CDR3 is CSVERGASAYEQYF. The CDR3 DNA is TGCAGCGTTGAACGGGGGGCTAGCGCGTACGAGCAGTACTTC.

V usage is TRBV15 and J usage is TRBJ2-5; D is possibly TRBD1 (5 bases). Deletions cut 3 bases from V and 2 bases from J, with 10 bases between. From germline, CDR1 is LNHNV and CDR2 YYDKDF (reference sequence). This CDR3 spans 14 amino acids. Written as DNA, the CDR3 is TGTGCCACCAGCAGGATAACAGGTCAAGAGACCCAGTACTTC. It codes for CATSRITGQETQYF.

The CDR3 DNA reads as TGTGCCAGCAGCTTAGCCGACAGGGTAAACGAGCAGTTCTTC. Protein sequence: CASSLADRVNEQFF. The chain carries TRBV7-8 and TRBJ2-5, with 7 bases identical to TRBD1. The end of the DNA fits TRBJ2-1 better, so the J call may be wrong. This CDR3 contains 14 residues. CDR1 SGHVS and CDR2 FQNEAQ come from the germline V gene.

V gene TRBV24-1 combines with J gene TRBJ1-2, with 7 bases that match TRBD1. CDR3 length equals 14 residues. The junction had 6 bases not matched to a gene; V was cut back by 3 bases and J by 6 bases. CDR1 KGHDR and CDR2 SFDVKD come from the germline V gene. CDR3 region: CATSDRTGTDGYTF. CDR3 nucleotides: TGTGCCACCAGTGATCGGACAGGTACTGATGGCTACACCTTC.

The CDR3 DNA sequence: TGTGCCAGCAGCTTAGAGGTTGGGGAAAAACTGTTTTTT. Its protein is CASSLEVGEKLFF. V usage is TRBV7-3 and J usage is TRBJ1-4; the D is unclear. V was pared by 2 bases and J by 8 bases, with 9 bases between. The germline V gene encodes CDR1 SGHTA and CDR2 FQGTGA. The CDR3 is 13 amino acids.

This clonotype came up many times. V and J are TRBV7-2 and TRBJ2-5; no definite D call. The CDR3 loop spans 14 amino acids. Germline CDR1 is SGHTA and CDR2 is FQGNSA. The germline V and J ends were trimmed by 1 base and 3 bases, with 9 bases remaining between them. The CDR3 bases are TGTGCCAGCAGCTTAGTTCTCAATGAAGAGACCCAGTACTTC. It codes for CASSLVLNEETQYF.

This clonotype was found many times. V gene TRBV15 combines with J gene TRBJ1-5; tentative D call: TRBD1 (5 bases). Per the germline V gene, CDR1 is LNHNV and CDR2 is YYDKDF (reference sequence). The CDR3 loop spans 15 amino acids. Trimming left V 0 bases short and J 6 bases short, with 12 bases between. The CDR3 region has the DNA TGTGCCACCAGCAGAGATCGGGGGGACGGTCAGCCCCAGCATTTT. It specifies CATSRDRGDGQPQHF.

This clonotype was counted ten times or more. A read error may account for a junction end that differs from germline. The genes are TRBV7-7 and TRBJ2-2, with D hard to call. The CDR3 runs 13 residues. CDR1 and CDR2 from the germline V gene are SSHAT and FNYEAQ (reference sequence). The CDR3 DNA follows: TGTGCTAGCAGCCCTTCGAGGACCGGGGAGCTGTTTTTT. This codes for CASSPSRTGELFF.

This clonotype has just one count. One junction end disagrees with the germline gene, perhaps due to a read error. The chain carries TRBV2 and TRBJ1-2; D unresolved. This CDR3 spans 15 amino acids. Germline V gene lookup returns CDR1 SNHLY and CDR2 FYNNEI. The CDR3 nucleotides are TGCGCCAGCAGCCAAGAAGTGACCGCTCACTATGGCTACACCTTC. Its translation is CASSQEVTAHYGYTF.

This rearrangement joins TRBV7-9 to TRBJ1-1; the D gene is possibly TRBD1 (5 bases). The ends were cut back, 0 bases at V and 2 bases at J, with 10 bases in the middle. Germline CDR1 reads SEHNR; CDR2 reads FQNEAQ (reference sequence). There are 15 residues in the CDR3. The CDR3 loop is CASSLARGINTEAFF. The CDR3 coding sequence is TGTGCCAGCAGCTTAGCTCGGGGGATTAACACTGAAGCTTTCTTT.

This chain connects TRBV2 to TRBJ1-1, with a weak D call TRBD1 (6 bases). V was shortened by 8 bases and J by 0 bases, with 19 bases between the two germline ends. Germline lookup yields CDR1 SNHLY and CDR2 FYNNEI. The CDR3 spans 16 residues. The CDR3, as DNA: TGTGCCAGCCGCCCCTGGGGCAGGGGCATGAACACTGAAGCTTTCTTT. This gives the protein CASRPWGRGMNTEAFF.

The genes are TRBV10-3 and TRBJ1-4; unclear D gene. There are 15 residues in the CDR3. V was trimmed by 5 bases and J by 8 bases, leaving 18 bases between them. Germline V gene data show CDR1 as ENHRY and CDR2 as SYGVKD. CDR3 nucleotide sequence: TGTGCCATCAGTCCCCGGACTGGGCTTGGGGAAAAACTGTTTTTT. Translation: CAISPRTGLGEKLFF.

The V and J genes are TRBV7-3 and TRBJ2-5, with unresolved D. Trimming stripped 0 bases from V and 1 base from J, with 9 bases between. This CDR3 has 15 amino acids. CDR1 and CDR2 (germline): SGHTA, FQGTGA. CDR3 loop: CASSLTKSSQETQYF. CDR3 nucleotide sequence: TGTGCCAGCAGCTTAACGAAAAGCAGCCAAGAGACCCAGTACTTC.

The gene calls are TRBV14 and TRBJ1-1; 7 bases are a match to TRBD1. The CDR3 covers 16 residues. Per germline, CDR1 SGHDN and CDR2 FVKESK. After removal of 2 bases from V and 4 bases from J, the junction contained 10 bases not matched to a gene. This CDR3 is CASSQFHRGFGTEAFF. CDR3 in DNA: TGTGCCAGCAGCCAATTCCACAGGGGATTTGGCACTGAAGCTTTCTTT.

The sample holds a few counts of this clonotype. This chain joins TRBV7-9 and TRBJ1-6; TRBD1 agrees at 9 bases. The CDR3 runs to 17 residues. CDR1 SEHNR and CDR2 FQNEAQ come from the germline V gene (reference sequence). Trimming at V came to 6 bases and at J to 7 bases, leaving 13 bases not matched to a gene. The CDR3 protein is CASSSPSRQGENSPLHF. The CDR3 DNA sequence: TGTGCCAGCAGTTCACCCTCGAGACAGGGGGAGAATTCACCCCTCCACTTT. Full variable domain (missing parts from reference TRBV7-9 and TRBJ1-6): DTGVSQNPRHKITKRGQNVTFRCDPISEHNRLYWYRQTLGQGPEFLTYFQNEAQLEKSRLLSDRFSAERPKGSFSTLEIQRTEQGDSAMYLCASSSPSRQGENSPLHFGNGTRLTVT.

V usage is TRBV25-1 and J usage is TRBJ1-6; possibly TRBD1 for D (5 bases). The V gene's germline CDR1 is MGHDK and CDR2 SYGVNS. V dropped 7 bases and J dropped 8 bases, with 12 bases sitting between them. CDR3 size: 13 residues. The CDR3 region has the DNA TGTGCCAGCACCAGCCGGGGCTATTCACCCCTCCACTTT. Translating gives CASTSRGYSPLHF.

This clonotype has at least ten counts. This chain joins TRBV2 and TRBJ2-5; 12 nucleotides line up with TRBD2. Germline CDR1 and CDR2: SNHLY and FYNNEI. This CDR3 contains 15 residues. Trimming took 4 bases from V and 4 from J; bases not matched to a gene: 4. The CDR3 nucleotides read TGTGCCAGCAGTGGGACTAGCGGGATCCGAGAGACCCAGTACTTC. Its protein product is CASSGTSGIRETQYF.

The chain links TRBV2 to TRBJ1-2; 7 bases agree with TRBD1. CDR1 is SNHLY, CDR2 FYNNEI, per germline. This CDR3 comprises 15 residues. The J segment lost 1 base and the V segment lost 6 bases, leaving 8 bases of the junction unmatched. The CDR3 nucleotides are TGTGCCAGCAGAGCCCGGGACAGTTTTAACTATGGCTACACCTTC. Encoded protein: CASRARDSFNYGYTF.

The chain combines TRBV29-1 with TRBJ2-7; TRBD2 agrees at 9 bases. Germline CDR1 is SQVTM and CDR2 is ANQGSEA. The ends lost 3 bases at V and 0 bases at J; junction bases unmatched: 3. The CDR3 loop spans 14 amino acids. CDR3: CSVDSGRPSYEQYF. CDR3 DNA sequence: TGCAGCGTTGATAGCGGGAGACCCTCCTACGAGCAGTACTTC.

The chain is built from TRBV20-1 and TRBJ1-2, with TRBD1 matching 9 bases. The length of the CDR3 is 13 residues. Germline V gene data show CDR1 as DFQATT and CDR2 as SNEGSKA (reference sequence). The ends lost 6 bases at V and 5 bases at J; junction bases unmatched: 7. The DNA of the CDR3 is TGCAGTGCAAGTCCGGGACAGGGTTATGGCTACACCTTC. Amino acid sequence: CSASPGQGYGYTF.

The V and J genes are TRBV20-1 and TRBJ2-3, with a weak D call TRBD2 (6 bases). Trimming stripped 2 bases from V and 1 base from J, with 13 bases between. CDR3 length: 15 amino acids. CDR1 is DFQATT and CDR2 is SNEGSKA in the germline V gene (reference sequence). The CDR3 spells CSARRGEVGTDTQYF. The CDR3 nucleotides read TGCAGTGCTAGACGAGGGGAGGTGGGCACAGATACGCAGTATTTT.

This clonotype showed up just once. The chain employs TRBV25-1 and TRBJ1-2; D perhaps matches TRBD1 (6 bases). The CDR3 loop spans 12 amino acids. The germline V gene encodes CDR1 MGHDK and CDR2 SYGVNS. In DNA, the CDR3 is TGTGACAATGCTGGGGGGACATATGGCTACACCTTC. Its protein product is CDNAGGTYGYTF.